Included here is one TCR beta chain sequence, with context. Its matching antigen is unknown. The data were obtained in a study of response to subunit inactivated influenza vaccine. Study-level findings and limits: The authors put forward the suggestion that each seasonal influenza vaccination may bring in only a limited number of new T cells.

TCRdb called the RT-PCR reads again in MiXCR, with one record for every CDR3 protein. The table lists about 500,000 distinct CDR3 sequences, 15% to 20% of them singletons. Germline CDR1 reads ENHRY; CDR2 reads SYGVKD. The V end lost 2 bases, the J end lost 4 bases, and 11 bases lay between the germline ends. This CDR3 comprises 14 residues. This sequence joins TRBV10-3 and TRBJ1-2, with a tentative D call TRBD1 (5 bases). The specimen comprised CD4+ T cells sorted from PBMCs, sampled less than 30 months after vaccination. This receptor was taken from a man aged 50 to 75 who received an inactivated influenza vaccine. CDR3 residues: CAISEAGISYGYTF. The CDR3 region has the DNA TGTGCCATCAGTGAGGCAGGGATCAGCTATGGCTACACCTTC.